This T cell receptor beta chain comes out of a study of CXCR3-negative and CXCR3-positive naive CD8 T cells. Notes on the study in general: TRB CDR3 hydrophobicity was greater in CXCR3-positive naive cells than in CXCR3-negative naive cells.

It was by 5' RACE with UMI labels that the TRB cDNA libraries were prepared. TCRdb derives one entry per CDR3 protein from the 5' RACE reads, leaving out DNA. Its clone listing holds around 160,000 distinct CDR3 sequences. As for this clonotype: Its antigen is unidentified.

This CDR3 is built from 14 residues. The germline CDR1 and CDR2 sequences are MNHEY and SMNVEV (reference sequence). The source of this sequence is a human donor in good health. Some clones in this sample may be carry-over from other donors' samples. The sequencing sample was made of naive CXCR3+ CD8+ T cells from blood. The subset denotes: CD45RO-CCR7+CD27+CD95- naive CD8+ T cells expressing CXCR3 (TNR3+). The chain uses TRBV27 and TRBJ2-7; the D gene TCRdb calls, TRBD2, cannot be checked with no DNA. The CDR3 region is CASSPVGLFYEQYF.